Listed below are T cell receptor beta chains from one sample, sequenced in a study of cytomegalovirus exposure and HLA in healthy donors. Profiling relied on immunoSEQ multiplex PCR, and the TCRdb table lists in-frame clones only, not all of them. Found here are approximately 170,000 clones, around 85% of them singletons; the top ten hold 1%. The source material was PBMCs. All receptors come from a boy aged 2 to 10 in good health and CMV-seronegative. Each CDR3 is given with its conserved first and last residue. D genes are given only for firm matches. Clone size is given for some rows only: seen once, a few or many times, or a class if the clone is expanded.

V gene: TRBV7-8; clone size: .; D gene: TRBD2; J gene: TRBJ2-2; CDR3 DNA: TGTGCCAGCAGCTCTCTAGCGGGCGGGGAGCTGTTTTTT; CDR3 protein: CASSSLAGGELFF
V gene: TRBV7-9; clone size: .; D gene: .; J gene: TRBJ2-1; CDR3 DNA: TGTGCCAGCAGCTCTCTAGGTCGGGACATTGAGGATGGGTTCTTC; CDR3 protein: CASSSLGRDIEDGFF
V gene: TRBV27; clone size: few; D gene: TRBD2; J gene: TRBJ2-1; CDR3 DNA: TGTGCCAGCAGTTTATCTTTGGCAGGGCTAGCGGGCGATGAGCAGTTCTTC; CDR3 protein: CASSLSLAGLAGDEQFF
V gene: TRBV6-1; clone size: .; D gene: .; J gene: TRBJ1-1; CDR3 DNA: TGTGCCAGCAGTGAAGCCGGACAATACACTGAAGCTTTCTTT; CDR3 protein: CASSEAGQYTEAFF
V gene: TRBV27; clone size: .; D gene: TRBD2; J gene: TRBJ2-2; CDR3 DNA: TGTGCCAGCAGAGGCCCTAGCGGGAGAGGTCCCGGGGAGCTGTTTTTT; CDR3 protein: CASRGPSGRGPGELFF
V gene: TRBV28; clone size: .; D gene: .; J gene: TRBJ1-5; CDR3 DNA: TGTGCCATTTCTGGAGAATATAGCAATCAGCCCCAGCATTTT; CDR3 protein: CAISGEYSNQPQHF
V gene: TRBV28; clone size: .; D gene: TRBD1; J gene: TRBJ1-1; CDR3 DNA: TGTGCCAGCAGTCCCCTCCGGACAGGGCTAAAAACTGAAGCTTTCTTT; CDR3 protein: CASSPLRTGLKTEAFF
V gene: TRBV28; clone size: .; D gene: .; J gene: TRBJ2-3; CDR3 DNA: TGTGCCAGCAGTTCCTCCAGGACAGCAAGCACAGATACGCAGTATTTT; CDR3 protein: CASSSSRTASTDTQYF
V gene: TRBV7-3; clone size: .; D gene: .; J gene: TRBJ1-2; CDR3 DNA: TGTGCCAGCGGTGGGAGGGATAAAGGCTACACCTTC; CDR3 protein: CASGGRDKGYTF
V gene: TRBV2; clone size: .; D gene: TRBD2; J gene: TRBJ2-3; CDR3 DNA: TGTGCCAGCATCCCCCCCTCTCTAGCGGTTCTAGGGGCAGATACGCAGTATTTT; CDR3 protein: CASIPPSLAVLGADTQYF
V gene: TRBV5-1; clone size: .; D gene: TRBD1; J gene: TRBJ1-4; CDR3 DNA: TGCGCCAGCAGCTTGGGACCGGGACAGGGTAATGAAAAACTGTTTTTT; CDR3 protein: CASSLGPGQGNEKLFF
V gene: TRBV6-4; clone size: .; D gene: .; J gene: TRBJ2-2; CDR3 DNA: TGTGCCAGCAGTGACGGAGGAGGGACCGGGGAGCTGTTTTTT; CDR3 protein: CASSDGGGTGELFF
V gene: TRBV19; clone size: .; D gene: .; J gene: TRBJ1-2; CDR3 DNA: TGTGCCAGTTCAACAAATCGGGACAAGAGGATTTCTTATGGCTACACCTTC; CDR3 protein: CASSTNRDKRISYGYTF
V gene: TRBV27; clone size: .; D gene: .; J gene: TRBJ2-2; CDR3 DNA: TGTGCCAGCAGTTTAGGGCCCGGGGAGCTGTTTTTT; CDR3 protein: CASSLGPGELFF
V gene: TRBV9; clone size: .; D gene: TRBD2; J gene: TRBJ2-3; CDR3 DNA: TGTGCCAGCAGCCAATACCTAGCGGGAGGCGGGACAGATACGCAGTATTTT; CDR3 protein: CASSQYLAGGGTDTQYF
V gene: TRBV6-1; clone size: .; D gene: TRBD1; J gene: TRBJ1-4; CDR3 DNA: TGTGCCAGCAGTGATGCCGGGACAGGAATTAGTAATGAAAAACTGTTTTTT; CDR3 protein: CASSDAGTGISNEKLFF
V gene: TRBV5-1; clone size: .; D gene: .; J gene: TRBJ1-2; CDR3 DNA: TGCGCCAGCCAAGGGACAACGAACTATGGCTACACCTTC; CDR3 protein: CASQGTTNYGYTF
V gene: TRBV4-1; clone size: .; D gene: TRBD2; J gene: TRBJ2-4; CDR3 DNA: TGCGCCAGCAGCCAAGTCGCGGGGGGGGCGAACATTCAGTACTTC; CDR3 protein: CASSQVAGGANIQYF
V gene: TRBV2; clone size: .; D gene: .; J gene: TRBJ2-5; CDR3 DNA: TGTGCCAGCAGTAGCACGTCAGGGTCTTATGAGACCCAGTACTTC; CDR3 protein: CASSSTSGSYETQYF
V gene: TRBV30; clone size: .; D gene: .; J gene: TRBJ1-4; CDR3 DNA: TGTGCCTGGAGAGGACAGCCTAATGAAAAACTGTTTTTT; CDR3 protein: CAWRGQPNEKLFF
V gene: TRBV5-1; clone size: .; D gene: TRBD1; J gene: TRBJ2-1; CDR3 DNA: TGCGCCAGCGAGGGACAGGGCTCCTACAATGAGCAGTTCTTC; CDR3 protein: CASEGQGSYNEQFF
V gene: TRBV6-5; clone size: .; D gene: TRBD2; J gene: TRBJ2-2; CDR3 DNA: TGTGCCAGCAGTTACCGGGGGAGGGGCACCGGGGAGCTGTTTTTT; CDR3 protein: CASSYRGRGTGELFF
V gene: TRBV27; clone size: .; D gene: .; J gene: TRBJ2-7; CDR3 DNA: TGTGCCAGCAGTTTTTGGGGGGGGGCGCGGGGCGAGCAGTACTTC; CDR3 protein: CASSFWGGARGEQYF
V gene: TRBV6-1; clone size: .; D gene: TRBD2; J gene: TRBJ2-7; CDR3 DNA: TGTGCCAGCAGTGACCCTAGCGGGAGAGTGGTCGAGCAGTACTTC; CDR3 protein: CASSDPSGRVVEQYF
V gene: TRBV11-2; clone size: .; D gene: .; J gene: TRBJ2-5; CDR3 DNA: TGTGCCAGCAGCGGAGGCCCTCAAGAGACCCAGTACTTC; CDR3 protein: CASSGGPQETQYF
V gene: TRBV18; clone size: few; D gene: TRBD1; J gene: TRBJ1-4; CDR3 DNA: TGTGCCAGCTCCCCTAATCAGGGGGAAGAAGAAAAACTGTTTTTT; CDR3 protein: CASSPNQGEEEKLFF
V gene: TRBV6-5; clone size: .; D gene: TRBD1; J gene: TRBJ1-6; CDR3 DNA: TGTGCCAGCAGTGAACAGGGGGCGCATTCACCCCTCCACTTT; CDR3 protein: CASSEQGAHSPLHF
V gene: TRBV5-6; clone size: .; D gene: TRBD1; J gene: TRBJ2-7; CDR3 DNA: TGTGCCAGCAGCTTAGCCGGGACAGGGGACTACGAGCAGTACTTC; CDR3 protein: CASSLAGTGDYEQYF
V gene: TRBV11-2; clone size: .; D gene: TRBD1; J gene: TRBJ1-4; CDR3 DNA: TGTGCCAGCAGCTCTCCAGGGGGCGGCGAAAAACTGTTTTTT; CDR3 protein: CASSSPGGGEKLFF
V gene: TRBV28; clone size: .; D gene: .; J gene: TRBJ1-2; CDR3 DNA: TGTGCCAGCAGTTTATCTTCTTCGATGGGCAGTTGGAATGGCTACACCTTC; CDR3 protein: CASSLSSSMGSWNGYTF
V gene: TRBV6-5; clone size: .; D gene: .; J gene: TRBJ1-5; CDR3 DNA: TGTGCCAGCAGTACGGGAATTATCGGCAATCAGCCCCAGCATTTT; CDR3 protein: CASSTGIIGNQPQHF
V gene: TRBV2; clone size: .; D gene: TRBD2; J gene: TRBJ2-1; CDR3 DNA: TGTGCCAGCAGTGATATCCTAGCGGGGTACAATGAGCAGTTCTTC; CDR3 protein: CASSDILAGYNEQFF
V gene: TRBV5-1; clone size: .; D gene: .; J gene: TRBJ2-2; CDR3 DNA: TGCGCCAGCAGCTTGGTCTCCGCGGGGCCGGGGGAGCTGTTTTTT; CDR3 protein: CASSLVSAGPGELFF
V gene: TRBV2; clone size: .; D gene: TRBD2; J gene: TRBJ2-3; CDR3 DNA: TGTGCCAGCAGGGTCGCGGGGGATAGCACAGATACGCAGTATTTT; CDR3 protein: CASRVAGDSTDTQYF
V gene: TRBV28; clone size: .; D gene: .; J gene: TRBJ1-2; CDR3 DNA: TGTGCCAGCAGTTCGATTAACAGGGTCGTAGCCTATGGCTACACCTTC; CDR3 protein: CASSSINRVVAYGYTF
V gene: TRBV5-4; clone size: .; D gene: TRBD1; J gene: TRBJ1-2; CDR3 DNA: TGTGCCAGCAGCTTTCGGGACAGTTCAAACTATGGCTACACCTTC; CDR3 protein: CASSFRDSSNYGYTF
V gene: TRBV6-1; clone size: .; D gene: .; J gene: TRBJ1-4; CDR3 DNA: TGTGCCAGCAGTGACGACAGCCTGAGAAATGAAAAACTGTTTTTT; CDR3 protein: CASSDDSLRNEKLFF
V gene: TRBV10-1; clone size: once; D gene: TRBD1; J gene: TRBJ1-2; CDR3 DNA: TGCGCCAGCAGTGAGCCAACGGGACAGGGCGAGACTACTAACTATGGCTACACCTTC; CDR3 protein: CASSEPTGQGETTNYGYTF
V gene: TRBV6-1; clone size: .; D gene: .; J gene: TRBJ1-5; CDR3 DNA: TGTGCCAGCAGTGAATGGACAGACAGGTCGAGGCCCCTCGGGATCTGGCAGCCCCAGCATTTT; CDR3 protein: CASSEWTDRSRPLGIWQPQHF
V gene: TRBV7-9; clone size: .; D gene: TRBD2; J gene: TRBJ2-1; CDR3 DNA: TGTGCCAGCAGCTTAGCTAGCGGGAGGGTCAATGAGCAGTTCTTC; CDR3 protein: CASSLASGRVNEQFF
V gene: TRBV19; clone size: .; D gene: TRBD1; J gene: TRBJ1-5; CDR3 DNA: TGTGCCAGTAGTGGGACAGGGGGAAATCAGCCCCAGCATTTT; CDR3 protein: CASSGTGGNQPQHF
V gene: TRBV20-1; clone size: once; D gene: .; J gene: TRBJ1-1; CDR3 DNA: TGCGGGACACATGCTAACACTGAAGCTTTCTTT; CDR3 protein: CGTHANTEAFF
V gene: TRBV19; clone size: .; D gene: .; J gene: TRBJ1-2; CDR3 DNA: TGTGCCAGTAGTGGTAACCAGCCCAGACTTAACTATGGCTACACCTTC; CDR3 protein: CASSGNQPRLNYGYTF
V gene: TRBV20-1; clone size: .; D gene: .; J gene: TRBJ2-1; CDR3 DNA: TGCAGTGCTAGAGATCGGTGGGAGCAGTTCTTC; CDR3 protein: CSARDRWEQFF
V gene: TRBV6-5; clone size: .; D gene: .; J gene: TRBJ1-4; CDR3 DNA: TGTGCCAGCAGTTACGATTGGAGGGGAGGTGAAAAACTGTTTTTT; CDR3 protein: CASSYDWRGGEKLFF
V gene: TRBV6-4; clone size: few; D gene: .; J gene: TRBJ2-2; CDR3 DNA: TGTGCCAGCAGTGACTCGATTCGGGGGGAGCTGTTTTTT; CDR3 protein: CASSDSIRGELFF
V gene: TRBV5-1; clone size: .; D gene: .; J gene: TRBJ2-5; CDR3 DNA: TGCGCCAGCAGCGCGGGTAAACAAGAGACCCAGTACTTC; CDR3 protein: CASSAGKQETQYF
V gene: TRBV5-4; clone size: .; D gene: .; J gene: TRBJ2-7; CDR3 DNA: TGTGCCAGCGGCGGGCAAGACTACTACGAGCAGTACTTC; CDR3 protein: CASGGQDYYEQYF
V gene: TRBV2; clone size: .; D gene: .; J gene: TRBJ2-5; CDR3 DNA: TGTGCCAGCAGTCCCGGGGGGAGGGGGGGGCAAGAGACCCAGTACTTC; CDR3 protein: CASSPGGRGGQETQYF
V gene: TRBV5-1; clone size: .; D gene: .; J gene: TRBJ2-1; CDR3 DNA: TGCGCCAGCAGCTTAAACGGCAATGAGCAGTTCTTC; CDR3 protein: CASSLNGNEQFF
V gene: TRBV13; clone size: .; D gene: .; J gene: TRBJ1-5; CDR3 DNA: TGTGCCAGCAGCTTAGGTGCGGGAGGCAATCAGCCCCAGCATTTT; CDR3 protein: CASSLGAGGNQPQHF
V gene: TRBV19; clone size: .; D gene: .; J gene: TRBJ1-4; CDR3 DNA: TGTGCCAGTAGTACCCGACTCGGGGCTAATGAAAAACTGTTTTTT; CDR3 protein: CASSTRLGANEKLFF